This T cell receptor beta chain was retrieved from a study of cytomegalovirus exposure and HLA in healthy donors. CDR3 size: 17 residues. CDR1 SEHNR and CDR2 FQNEAQ come from the germline V gene (reference sequence). About this clone itself: The antigen remains unidentified. An end of the junction does not agree with germline; a read error may underlie this. This specimen includes other DNA sequences encoding the same CDR3.

PCR was performed using 60 Vbeta and 13 Jbeta primers. Here immunoSEQ multiplex PCR was the method, and the copy in TCRdb shows in-frame clones only, minus some. This table holds some 150,000 clones, around 88% found once. Study outcomes and limitations: Follow-up analysis later connected one missense variant in DCLRE1C with trimming of TCR beta V- and J-genes. The analysis excluded some indistinguishable V segments, including TRBV6-2 and TRBV6-3. Presence/absence analysis assumed near-uniform sequencing depth across donors.

Input material: PBMCs. This clonotype was obtained from a woman in her 30s in good health and CMV-seronegative. This chain connects TRBV7-9 to TRBJ1-6; 8 nucleotides align to TRBD1. The CDR3 protein is CASSLGDRLTYNSPLHF. In DNA, the CDR3 is TGTGCCAGCAGCCTAGGGGACAGGCTAACCTATAATTCCCCCCTCCACTTT. The complete variable domain, with remaining parts taken from reference TRBV7-9 and TRBJ1-6, reads DTGVSQNPRHKITKRGQNVTFRCDPISEHNRLYWYRQTLGQGPEFLTYFQNEAQLEKSRLLSDRFSAERPKGSFSTLEIQRTEQGDSAMYLCASSLGDRLTYNSPLHFGNGTRLTVT.